This is a list of T cell receptor beta chains from one sample in a study of OX40 agonist ivuxolimab in advanced cancers. TCRdb's copy holds only in-frame clones and misses some; the assay was immunoSEQ multiplex PCR. The data show more than 35,000 clones, approximately 90% seen once. Sequenced material: CD4+ or CD8+ T cells sorted from blood, taken in a trial of the OX40 agonist ivuxolimab. These receptor sequences come from an adult with an advanced solid tumor such as melanoma, head and neck, liver or kidney cancer. Each CDR3 is given with its conserved first and last residue. Fields, in order: V gene, J gene, CDR3 protein.

>TRBV5-1|TRBJ2-5
CASSLSLGDQETQYF
>TRBV7-2|TRBJ2-3
CASSLRGQLTDTQYF
>TRBV5-5|TRBJ1-6
CASSLIEGSGLSPLHF
>TRBV19|TRBJ2-5
CASSTTGAEGETQYF
>TRBV6-1|TRBJ2-1
CASSERGDYLYNEQFF
>TRBV30|TRBJ1-2
CAWSAGDREIDGYTF
>TRBV25-1|TRBJ1-1
CASTPAGVRTEAFF
>TRBV7-2|TRBJ2-7
CASSPKGRVGYEQYF
>TRBV29-1|TRBJ1-1
CSVEDSDTEAFF
>TRBV9|TRBJ1-2
CASSVGGTGGGYTF
>TRBV28|TRBJ1-2
CASRAPRSTSYGYTF
>TRBV5-1|TRBJ1-1
CASSFGRVNTEAFF
>TRBV10-2|TRBJ1-2
CASSAGNWGVRGYTF
>TRBV5-1|TRBJ1-5
CASSLEGNGDQPQHF
>TRBV5-1|TRBJ2-5
CASSSSYQETQYF
>TRBV5-5|TRBJ2-3
CASSSGTVSTDTQYF
>TRBV7-6|TRBJ2-2
CASSLSSGGAWGELFF
>TRBV7-9|TRBJ1-1
CASSFDPNTEAFF
>TRBV5-1|TRBJ1-5
CASSLGANQPQHF
>TRBV5-1|TRBJ1-1
CASSLSMRNTEAFF
>TRBV19|TRBJ1-1
CASTLRDGNTEAFF
>TRBV7-6|TRBJ2-2
CASSYREDRELFF
>TRBV5-1|TRBJ1-5
CASSSGGTDQPQHF
>TRBV29-1|TRBJ2-7
CSGRVGAGEQYF
>TRBV5-1|TRBJ2-2
CATGTGRAGELFF
>TRBV5-1|TRBJ2-3
CASSLKTGGAEDTQYF
>TRBV29-1|TRBJ2-7
CSVREGVVGSEQYF
>TRBV5-1|NA
CASSLGGVSNYEQYF
>TRBV2|TRBJ2-1
CASSERGNEQFF
>TRBV9|TRBJ2-3
CASSRGAGGRTDTQYF
>TRBV13|TRBJ1-4
CASSWGTVNEKLFF
>TRBV25-1|TRBJ1-2
CASSPGTETYGYTF
>TRBV28|TRBJ1-1
CASGYYGIAFF
>TRBV13|TRBJ2-3
CASSQSSSTDTQYF
>TRBV9|TRBJ2-2
CASSPRPDFGTGELFF
>TRBV7-9|TRBJ1-1
CASSLALGAEAFF
>TRBV6-6|TRBJ2-7
CASRKQLGYEQYF
>TRBV6-1|TRBJ2-5
CASRGQYQETQYF
>TRBV10-3|TRBJ1-6
CAISKTGGGDSPLHF
>TRBV6-5|TRBJ2-1
CASSYTSGGDEQFF
>TRBV5-1|TRBJ1-3
CASSPQGGNTIYF
>TRBV7-9|TRBJ1-2
CASSYGEALGYTF
>TRBV9|TRBJ2-1
CASSVGLAGGLGFF